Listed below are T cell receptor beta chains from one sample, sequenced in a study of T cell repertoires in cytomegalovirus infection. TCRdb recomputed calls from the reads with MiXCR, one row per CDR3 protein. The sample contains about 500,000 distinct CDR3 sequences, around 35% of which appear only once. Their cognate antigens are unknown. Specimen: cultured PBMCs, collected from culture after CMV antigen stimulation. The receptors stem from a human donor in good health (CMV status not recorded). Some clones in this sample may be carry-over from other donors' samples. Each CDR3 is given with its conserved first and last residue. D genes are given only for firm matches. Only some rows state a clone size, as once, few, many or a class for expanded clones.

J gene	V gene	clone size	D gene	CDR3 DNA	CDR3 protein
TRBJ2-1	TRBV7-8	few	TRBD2	TGTGCCAGCTGCGAAGGAGCGGGAGGGGGGTACAATGAGCAGTTCTTC	CASCEGAGGGYNEQFF
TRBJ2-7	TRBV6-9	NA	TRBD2	TGTGCCAGCAGTTATCCGGGACTAGCGGGAGTTTACGAGCAGTACTTC	CASSYPGLAGVYEQYF
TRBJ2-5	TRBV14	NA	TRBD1	TGTGCCAGCAGCCAGAGACGAGGGACAGCTCAAGAGACCCAGTACTTC	CASSQRRGTAQETQYF
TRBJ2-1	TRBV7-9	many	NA	TGTGCCAGCAGCTTAGACGGGTCGAGCTCCTACAATGAGCAGTTCTTC	CASSLDGSSSYNEQFF
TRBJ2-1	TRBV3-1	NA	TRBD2	TGTGCCAGCAGCCAATTCACTAGCGGGGGGAATGAGCAGTTCTTC	CASSQFTSGGNEQFF
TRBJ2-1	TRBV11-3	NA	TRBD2	TGTGCCAGCAGCTTAACGCGACGACTAGCGGGAGGGGTGGGCTCCTACAATGAGCAGTTCTTC	CASSLTRRLAGGVGSYNEQFF
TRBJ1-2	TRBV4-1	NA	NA	TGCGCCAGCAGCCAAGATTTCTATGGCTACACCTTC	CASSQDFYGYTF
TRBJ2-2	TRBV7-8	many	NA	TGTGCCAGCAGCTTAGAACAGTTGAGGCGTAGCACAGACACCGGGGAGCTGTTTTTT	CASSLEQLRRSTDTGELFF
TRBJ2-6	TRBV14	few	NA	TGTGCCAGCAGCCGTCGTCGACCCTTCTCTGGGGCCAACGTCCTGACTTTC	CASSRRRPFSGANVLTF
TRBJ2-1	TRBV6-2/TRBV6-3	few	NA	TGTGCCAGCAGTTTCAGGGGGGTCTACAATGAGCAGTTCTTC	CASSFRGVYNEQFF
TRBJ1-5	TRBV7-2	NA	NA	TGTGCCAGCAGCTTATTAGTTAGCAATCAGCCCCAGCATTTT	CASSLLVSNQPQHF
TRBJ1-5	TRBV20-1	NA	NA	TGCAGTGCTACCCTGGGTATGGATCAGCCCCAGCATTTT	CSATLGMDQPQHF
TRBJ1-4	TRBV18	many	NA	TGTGCCAGCTCACCCAGCCGTAATAATGAAAAACTGTTTTTT	CASSPSRNNEKLFF
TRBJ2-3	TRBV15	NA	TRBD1	TGTGCCACCAGCAGAGGGACAGGGGTCGCCGGAAGCACAGATACGCAGTATTTT	CATSRGTGVAGSTDTQYF
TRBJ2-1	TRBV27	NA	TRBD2	TGTGCCAGCAGTCCACTAGCGGAGTCCTCCTACAATGAGCAGTTCTTC	CASSPLAESSYNEQFF
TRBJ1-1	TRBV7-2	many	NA	TGTGCCAGCCACCTAGGCCAACTGAACACTGAAGCTTTCTTT	CASHLGQLNTEAFF
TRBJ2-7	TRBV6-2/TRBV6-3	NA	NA	TGTGCCAGCAGTAAGGGGGGACCGGGACTACAGGTCTACGAGCAGTACTTC	CASSKGGPGLQVYEQYF
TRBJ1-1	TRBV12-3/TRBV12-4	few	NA	TGTGCCAGCAGTTTAGAAGACGCAGGTTTGGGCACTGAAGCTTTCTTT	CASSLEDAGLGTEAFF
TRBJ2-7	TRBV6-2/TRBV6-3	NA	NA	TGTGCCAGCACTCAAATTCGACAGGTCTACGAGCAGTACTTC	CASTQIRQVYEQYF
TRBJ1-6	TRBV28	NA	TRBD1	TGTGCCAGCAGTCCAACCCGAGGGACAGGGAGTAATTCACCCCTCCACTTT	CASSPTRGTGSNSPLHF